The clone carrying this T cell receptor (beta chain) showed up many times. As yet, its antigen is unknown. One entry per CDR3 protein results from TCRdb running MiXCR on the reads. The sample consists of more than 500,000 distinct CDR3 sequences, approximately 15% of them appearing once. Germline CDR1 MDHEN, CDR2 SYDVKM. The CDR3 extends over 14 amino acids. V was trimmed by 4 bases and J by 5 bases, leaving 14 bases between them. This entry belongs to a study of T cell repertoires in cytomegalovirus infection. For the study at large: An indication of both CMV infection and matching HLA type came from public TCR beta signatures.

Study-wide findings and caveats: The ex vivo response showed dominance by HLA-C-restricted CMV-specific TCR beta clonotypes. Cumulated frequencies of public TCR beta families served to identify carriers of CMV plus the relevant HLA.

This receptor was identified in a human donor in good health (CMV status not recorded). Some clones in this sample may be carry-over from other donors' samples. The sequenced material came from CD8+ T cells from PBMCs. The V call is TRBV28, the J call TRBJ1-1; tentatively, D is TRBD1 (6 bases). CDR3 loop: CASSSGYQGTEAFF. For the CDR3, the DNA is TGTGCCAGCAGTTCAGGGTACCAGGGGACTGAAGCTTTCTTT.